This record looks at one TCR beta chain sequence and its context. What it binds is not known. The study drew the donors from its 120-subject validation cohort, separate from the 666-subject first cohort. These data come from a study of cytomegalovirus exposure and HLA in healthy donors. Study findings and constraints: Later, an analysis found that TCR clusters from the first cohort tended to co-occur in the 120 validation repertoires. While the bulk of TCR sequences proved rare, some public TCRs turned up in many donors. Cytomegalovirus-associated TCR beta chains were listed, numbering 150 to 200.

Clones were read by immunoSEQ multiplex PCR, and TCRdb kept only the in-frame ones, dropping some. The sample holds hundreds of thousands of clones; 90% are singletons and the top ten take just over 3%. The CDR3 is made up of 15 amino acids. CDR1 SGDLS and CDR2 YYNGEE come from the germline V gene. Trimming removed 5 bases at V and 2 bases at J, with 15 bases between. This sequence originates from a woman in her twenties or thirties in good health and CMV-seronegative. The chain links TRBV9 to TRBJ2-3; possible D gene TRBD2, 6 bases. The sequenced sample was PBMCs. CDR3 region: CASSGTSTFTDTQYF. The DNA for the CDR3 is TGTGCCAGCAGTGGCACTAGCACTTTCACAGATACGCAGTATTTT.